These 25 T cell receptor beta chains were all obtained from the same sample, sequenced in a study of blood T cells in healthy people across ages. Primers used in a second PCR of roughly 7 to 12 cycles were a sample-barcoded 5' primer and a J-beta primer mix. TCRdb passed the 5' RACE reads through MiXCR, listing each CDR3 protein once. The data show 1.5 million to 2 million distinct CDR3 sequences, with 30% to 40% seen just once and more than 20% held by the top ten. The sequencing sample was made of blood. The receptor source for this set is a human donor in good health.

The V gene is TRBV25-1, the J gene TRBJ1-2; a possible D gene is TRBD1 (5 bases). Looked up from germline, CDR1 is MGHDK and CDR2 is SYGVNS. V was pared by 3 bases and J by 7 bases, with 15 bases between. CDR3 length: 14 amino acids. The CDR3 coding sequence is TGTGCCAGCAGTGAGATGGGGGACTTGGGTGGCTACACCTTC. Residues: CASSEMGDLGGYTF.

In its sample, this clonotype was seen a few times. The rearrangement links TRBV2 to TRBJ2-7; 8 bases align to TRBD1. The length of the CDR3 is 15 residues. V shed 4 bases and J 0 bases; nucleotides not matched to a gene: 5. Per germline, CDR1 SNHLY and CDR2 FYNNEI. In DNA, the CDR3 is TGTGCCAGCAGTGGACGGACAGGGATCTCCTACGAGCAGTACTTC. Protein: CASSGRTGISYEQYF.

This chain connects TRBV7-2 to TRBJ2-5, with 7 bases matching TRBD2. Losses at the gene ends were 0 bases for V and 4 bases for J; bases not matched to a gene: 5. CDR3 size: 15 residues. CDR1 is SGHTA, CDR2 FQGNSA, per germline. The CDR3: CASSLAGGWGETQYF. The CDR3, as DNA: TGTGCCAGCAGCTTAGCGGGGGGGTGGGGAGAGACCCAGTACTTC. The variable domain in full, with the rest retrieved from reference TRBV7-2 and TRBJ2-5, is GAGVSQSPSNKVTEKGKDVELRCDPISGHTALYWYRQSLGQGLEFLIYFQGNSAPDKSGLPSDRFSAERTGGSVSTLTIQRTQQEDSAVYLCASSLAGGWGETQYFGPGTRLLVL.

This clonotype was picked up many times. At one end the junction does not follow the germline gene, possibly because of a read error. This rearrangement joins TRBV5-1 to TRBJ2-5; TRBD1 agrees at 7 bases. This CDR3 is 13 amino acids long. Germline V CDR1 and CDR2: SGHRS, YFSETQ. CDR3 residues: CASSLQGSVEQYF. CDR3 in DNA: TGTGCCAGCAGCTTACAGGGGTCCGTGGAGCAGTACTTC.

The chain joins TRBV12-3 or TRBV12-4 to TRBJ1-4; D is possibly TRBD1 (5 bases). CDR3 length equals 15 residues. The V gene lost 6 bases and the J gene lost 4 bases, with 15 bases spanning the gap. The DNA for the CDR3 is TGTGCCAGCAGCCACCTAAGAGGGGATAATGAAAAACTGTTTTTT. Amino acid sequence: CASSHLRGDNEKLFF.

The CDR3 loop reads CASSLRGSGNTIYF. CDR3 nucleotides: TGTGCCAGCAGTTTGAGAGGTTCTGGAAACACCATATATTTT. The rearrangement uses TRBV12-3 or TRBV12-4 and TRBJ1-3; D unclear. There are 14 residues in the CDR3. The ends were cut back, 3 bases at V and 1 base at J, with 7 bases in the middle.

The J gene is TRBJ1-2, the V gene TRBV6-1; the D is unclear. Trimming stripped 7 bases from V and 4 bases from J, with 13 bases between. CDR1 is MNHNS, CDR2 SASEGT, per germline. This CDR3 is built from 13 residues. CDR3 residues: CASKFLEGYGYTF. CDR3 sequence (DNA): TGTGCCAGCAAGTTCCTGGAGGGCTATGGCTACACCTTC.

The rearrangement links TRBV5-1 to TRBJ2-3; D gene ambiguous. Looked up from germline, CDR1 is SGHRS and CDR2 is YFSETQ. Trimming cost V 1 base and J 1 base, with 13 bases left between them. The CDR3 contains 16 residues. Written as DNA, the CDR3 is TGCGCCAGCAGCTTGTTCGACCCGGGCGGCACAGATACGCAGTATTTT. It encodes CASSLFDPGGTDTQYF.

V is TRBV7-2 and J is TRBJ2-5, with TRBD1 identical over 9 bases. Germline V gives CDR1 SGHTA, CDR2 FQGNSA. The CDR3 length is 15 residues. V lost 1 base, J lost 11 bases, and 11 bases stayed unmatched. The CDR3, as DNA: TGTGCCAGCAGCTTAGAAGCACAGGGGGCGGAAGAGCAGTACTTC. It is translated as CASSLEAQGAEEQYF.

In this sample, this clonotype turned up a few times. The gene calls are TRBV10-3 and TRBJ2-4, with unresolved D. The V end lost 4 bases, the J end lost 13 bases, and 11 bases lay between the germline ends. Per the germline V gene, CDR1 is ENHRY and CDR2 is SYGVKD. The CDR3 sequence is 11 residues long. CDR3 coding DNA: TGTGCCATCAGTGTAGGCTCCCAGCAGTACTTC. This gives the protein CAISVGSQQYF.

The V and J genes are TRBV11-2 and TRBJ2-1, with D uncertain. The V gene's germline CDR1 is SGHAT and CDR2 FQNNGV. Trimming shortened V by 4 bases and J by 4 bases, and 20 bases separated the two germline ends. CDR3 size: 17 residues. The CDR3 nucleotides read TGTGCCAGCAGCTATCCTGGTTCGGGTGGGAAGTACAATGAGCAGTTCTTC. As protein: CASSYPGSGGKYNEQFF.

The chain combines TRBV7-2 with TRBJ2-5, with D possibly matching TRBD2 (5 bases). The germline CDR1 and CDR2 sequences are SGHTA and FQGNSA. This CDR3 contains 13 residues. Trimming removed 3 bases from V and 5 bases from J, with 10 bases in between. CDR3 region: CASSLSSTETQYF. The CDR3 DNA follows: TGTGCCAGCAGCTTGTCTAGCACGGAGACCCAGTACTTC.

The DNA for the CDR3 is TGTGCCAGCATTGGACGGGACAGAAGTTTCTATGGCTACACCTTC. Protein product: CASIGRDRSFYGYTF. This chain joins TRBV28 and TRBJ1-2; 7 bases map to TRBD1. CDR1 and CDR2 from the germline V gene are MDHEN and SYDVKM. The length of the CDR3 is 15 residues. Trimming cost V 7 bases and J 4 bases; bases outside gene matches: 12.

There are a few counts of this clonotype. The chain employs TRBV4-3 and TRBJ2-7; tentative D call: TRBD2 (5 bases). CDR1 and CDR2 from the germline V gene are LGHNA and YSLEER. The V end lost 1 base, the J end lost 0 bases, and 13 bases lay between the germline ends. This CDR3 contains 16 residues. CDR3: CASSQVWPGNSYEQYF. CDR3 sequence (DNA): TGCGCCAGCAGCCAAGTTTGGCCCGGGAACTCCTACGAGCAGTACTTC.

The CDR3 DNA is TGCAGTGCTGGAGGGCTAGCGGGGGGTCTCGAGCAGTACTTC. Translated: CSAGGLAGGLEQYF. The chain links TRBV20-1 to TRBJ2-7; 11 nucleotides line up with TRBD2. Germline V gives CDR1 DFQATT, CDR2 SNEGSKA (reference sequence). The CDR3 contains 14 residues. The V and J ends lost 5 bases and 6 bases, in that order; junction bases with no gene match: 9.

The rearrangement joins TRBV20-1 to TRBJ2-1; 7 bases agree with TRBD2. V dropped 5 bases and J dropped 1; count of bases not matched to a gene: 5. The germline CDR1 and CDR2 sequences are DFQATT and SNEGSKA (reference sequence). The CDR3 is made up of 14 amino acids. CDR3 DNA: TGCAGTGCTCCGACTAGCAATTCCTACAATGAGCAGTTCTTC. Amino acid sequence: CSAPTSNSYNEQFF.

This clonotype was seen only a few times. The V call is TRBV10-3, the J call TRBJ2-1, with D tentatively TRBD1 or TRBD2 (5 bases each). Per the germline V gene, CDR1 is ENHRY and CDR2 is SYGVKD. The CDR3 is made up of 20 amino acids. With 7 bases removed from V and 5 bases from J, the gap between germline ends came to 33 bases. CDR3 region: CAIMMADTGLTRGSNNEQFF. The CDR3 nucleotides read TGTGCCATCATGATGGCCGACACAGGACTGACAAGGGGTAGCAACAATGAGCAGTTCTTC.

The rearrangement uses TRBV12-3 or TRBV12-4 and TRBJ2-3; 8 bases match TRBD2. J lost 0 bases, V lost 5 bases, and 10 bases had no gene match. The CDR3 length is 17 residues. The CDR3 loop reads CASSLSGAIVSTDTQYF. The CDR3 DNA follows: TGTGCCAGCAGTCTTAGCGGGGCAATTGTGAGCACAGATACGCAGTATTTT.

This chain uses TRBV6-5 with TRBJ1-4; tentatively, D is TRBD1 (5 bases). Germline V gene lookup returns CDR1 MNHEY and CDR2 SVGAGI. The V and J ends lost 5 bases and 4 bases respectively, with 14 bases between them. This CDR3 contains 15 residues. This CDR3 is CASSRGRPNNEKLFF. As DNA, the CDR3 is TGTGCCAGCAGTCGGGGGAGGCCCAATAATGAAAAACTGTTTTTT.

This clonotype was detected a few times. The chain combines TRBV4-3 with TRBJ1-1; D might be TRBD1 (6 bases). V shed 8 bases and J shed 4 bases, with 11 bases lying between them. Germline loops: CDR1 LGHNA, CDR2 YSLEER. This CDR3 is built from 12 residues. CDR3 bases: TGCGCCAGCTTCAACAGGGTCACTGAAGCTTTCTTT. Translated, it gives CASFNRVTEAFF.

The V and J genes are TRBV6-4 and TRBJ2-1, with D possibly TRBD2 on 5 matching bases. The CDR3 length is 14 residues. Trimming stripped 5 bases from V and 0 bases from J, with 8 bases between. CDR1 is MRHNA, CDR2 SNTAGT, per germline. CDR3 loop: CASSPGNSYNEQFF. CDR3 coding DNA: TGTGCCAGCAGTCCCGGGAACTCCTACAATGAGCAGTTCTTC.

This clonotype was detected only a few times. The chain links TRBV5-1 to TRBJ2-7, with a tentative D call TRBD1 (6 bases). V lost 1 base and J lost 0, with 14 bases in between. The germline gives CDR1 SGHRS, CDR2 YFSETQ. The CDR3 sequence is 16 residues long. The CDR3 DNA sequence: TGCGCCAGCAGCTTGAGAGGACAGTCGAGCTCCTACGAGCAGTACTTC. It translates to CASSLRGQSSSYEQYF. Using reference TRBV5-1 and TRBJ2-7 for the parts outside the CDR3, the full variable domain is KAGVTQTPRYLIKTRGQQVTLSCSPISGHRSVSWYQQTPGQGLQFLFEYFSETQRNKGNFPGRFSGRQFSNSRSEMNVSTLELGDSALYLCASSLRGQSSSYEQYFGPGTRLTVT.

The CDR3 sequence is CASSLEISTGSIYGYTF. The CDR3 DNA sequence: TGCGCCAGCAGCTTGGAAATCTCGACAGGATCCATCTATGGCTACACCTTC. The chain has TRBV5-1 and TRBJ1-2, with D maybe TRBD1 (6 bases). CDR1 SGHRS and CDR2 YFSETQ come from the germline V gene. The ends were cut back, 0 bases at V and 4 bases at J, with 19 bases in the middle. This CDR3 has 17 amino acids. The full variable domain, completed using reference TRBV5-1 and TRBJ1-2, is KAGVTQTPRYLIKTRGQQVTLSCSPISGHRSVSWYQQTPGQGLQFLFEYFSETQRNKGNFPGRFSGRQFSNSRSEMNVSTLELGDSALYLCASSLEISTGSIYGYTFGSGTRLTVV.

The chain links TRBV6-1 to TRBJ1-6; perhaps TRBD1 as D (6 bases). This CDR3 is 15 amino acids long. Trimming took 7 bases from V and 9 from J, leaving 19 bases between them. CDR1 is MNHNS, CDR2 SASEGT, per germline. CDR3 sequence: CASTTYRERSSPLHF. CDR3 sequence (DNA): TGTGCCAGCACTACATACAGGGAAAGGAGTTCACCCCTCCACTTT.

This clonotype appeared a few times. This chain joins TRBV4-2 and TRBJ1-4; D gene unclear. The CDR3 is 12 residues long. Trimming took 0 bases from V and 7 from J, leaving 3 bases between them. Germline CDR1 is LGHNA and CDR2 is YNFKEQ. CDR3 protein: CASSQDPEKLFF. DNA of the CDR3: TGTGCCAGCAGCCAAGATCCTGAAAAACTGTTTTTT.